This T cell receptor beta chain stems from a study of cytomegalovirus exposure and HLA in healthy donors. Study-level points and caveats: When the data were analyzed later, several of the most significant clusters appeared to be linked to common viral pathogens. In vitro work confirmed that a few CMV-associated chains recognize CMV antigens.

The germline V gene encodes CDR1 SGHRS and CDR2 YFSETQ. Between the trimmed V and J ends, which lost 4 bases and 4 bases, there was a span of 14 bases. This CDR3 comprises 14 residues. PCR involved 60 Vbeta and 13 Jbeta primers. Assay: immunoSEQ multiplex PCR; the TCRdb copy retains only in-frame clones and omits some. Of some 170,000 clones in the sample, under 80% were seen once. A remark on this clone: Its antigen is not known.

The chain joins TRBV5-1 to TRBJ2-5; D perhaps matches TRBD1 (6 bases). This clonotype was obtained from a human donor in good health. The sequenced material came from PBMCs. The CDR3 DNA is TGCGCCAGCAGCCCCAACAGGGCGGGAGAGACCCAGTACTTC. Amino acid sequence: CASSPNRAGETQYF.